Below are 18 T cell receptor beta chains sequenced from a single sample in a study of memory CD4+ T cells and cytomegalovirus serostatus. Data came from immunoSEQ multiplex PCR; TCRdb stores just in-frame clones and leaves some out. Seen here are 52,000 or so clones, over 75% observed once, and the top ten hold around 0.63%. Single viable CD3+CD4+CD8-CD45RO+ cells were sorted as the memory CD4+ T cells. Sequenced input: memory CD4+ T cells from blood. The receptors come from an adult in good health and CMV-seronegative.

The genes are TRBV10-3 and TRBJ1-1; a possible D gene is TRBD1 (5 bases). This CDR3 spans 13 amino acids. Germline V lookup: CDR1 ENHRY, CDR2 SYGVKD. The V end was cut by 8 bases, the J end by 10 bases, with 20 bases between. CDR3 bases: TGTGCCATCGGGGTTGGGGGAGGAGAGGGAGCTTTCTTT. Translating it yields CAIGVGGGEGAFF.

This chain joins TRBV2 and TRBJ2-7, with D possibly matching TRBD1 (5 bases). The CDR3 runs 14 residues. Trimming stripped 4 bases from V and 3 bases from J, with 13 bases between. The germline V gene has CDR1 SNHLY and CDR2 FYNNEI. For the CDR3, the DNA is TGTGCCAGCAGTGCTCCGGTGGGGCACTACGAGCAGTACTTC. This gives the protein CASSAPVGHYEQYF.

V is TRBV30 and J is TRBJ1-4, with D tentatively TRBD1 (6 bases). Trimming removed 4 bases at V and 7 bases at J, with 10 bases between. Germline V CDR1 and CDR2: GTSNPN, SVGIG (reference sequence). There are 12 residues in the CDR3. The CDR3, as DNA: TGTGCCTGGACGGGGGGCGTTGAAAAACTGTTTTTT. Translating it yields CAWTGGVEKLFF.

V gene TRBV7-9 combines with J gene TRBJ2-7, with 7 nucleotides matching TRBD1. J was trimmed by 4 bases and V by 2 bases; bases with no gene match: 11. Germline V CDR1 and CDR2: SEHNR, FQNEAQ (reference sequence). This CDR3 region has 16 residues. CDR3: CASSLSSATGQYEQYF. CDR3 sequence (DNA): TGTGCCAGCAGCTTAAGTTCCGCGACAGGGCAGTACGAGCAGTACTTC.

This clone has just one count. DNA for the CDR3: TGTGCCAGCAGTTACGGGGGACTCCTAAGGGAGACCCAGTACTTC. It translates to CASSYGGLLRETQYF. The chain uses TRBV6-5 and TRBJ2-5; D perhaps matches TRBD2 (6 bases). V shed 2 bases and J shed 5 bases, with 15 bases lying between them. CDR3 length equals 15 residues. Germline-derived CDR1 and CDR2 are MNHEY and SVGAGI.

The rearrangement links TRBV10-2 to TRBJ2-2; 11 bases are a match to TRBD2. The CDR3 runs to 15 residues. J was trimmed by 4 bases and V by 4 bases; bases with no gene match: 2. Per the germline V gene, CDR1 is WSHSY and CDR2 is SAAADI. CDR3 in amino acids: CASSGSGGVTGELFF. In DNA, the CDR3 is TGCGCCAGCAGTGGTAGCGGGGGGGTCACCGGGGAGCTGTTTTTT.

J is TRBJ2-2 and V is TRBV15, with no clear D. The V end lost 3 bases, the J end lost 6 bases, and 8 bases lay between the germline ends. CDR3 length: 13 amino acids. In germline, CDR1 is LNHNV, CDR2 YYDKDF (reference sequence). In nucleotides, the CDR3 is TGTGCCACCAGCAGGGTAGGAGCCGGGGAGCTGTTTTTT. As protein: CATSRVGAGELFF.

The chain has TRBV28 and TRBJ2-3, with D perhaps matching TRBD1 or TRBD2 (6 bases each). V was cut by 5 bases and J by 0 bases, with 12 bases left in between. The length of the CDR3 is 15 residues. Germline CDR1 and CDR2: MDHEN and SYDVKM. CDR3 region: CASSQRGPSTDTQYF. CDR3 DNA sequence: TGTGCCAGCAGTCAACGGGGGCCCAGCACAGATACGCAGTATTTT.

This chain uses TRBV7-9 with TRBJ2-3; possibly TRBD2 for D (6 bases). Looked up from germline, CDR1 is SEHNR and CDR2 is FQNEAQ (reference sequence). The CDR3 covers 15 residues. V lost 5 bases to trimming and J lost 1 base, with 13 bases between them. Written as DNA, the CDR3 is TGTGCCAGCAGCCCGACTAGTCCGGGCACAGATACGCAGTATTTT. Translating it yields CASSPTSPGTDTQYF.

V gene TRBV5-1 combines with J gene TRBJ1-1, with D possibly being TRBD1 (5 bases). From germline, CDR1 is SGHRS and CDR2 YFSETQ. The V end lost 2 bases, the J end lost 1 base, and 9 bases lay between the germline ends. This CDR3 is built from 14 residues. The CDR3 loop is CASSLRGENTEAFF. The CDR3 region has the DNA TGCGCCAGCAGCTTACGGGGGGAGAACACTGAAGCTTTCTTT.

The chain is built from TRBV28 and TRBJ2-7, with 11 bases that match TRBD2. This CDR3 comprises 16 residues. V lost 4 bases to trimming and J lost 4 bases; unmatched junction nucleotides: 9. CDR1 MDHEN and CDR2 SYDVKM come from the germline V gene. The CDR3 bases are TGTGCCAGCAGTTCCCCGGGGGTAGCGGGGGGGTACGAGCAGTACTTC. It encodes CASSSPGVAGGYEQYF.

The chain recombines TRBV5-6 with TRBJ2-7; TRBD2 aligns across 8 bases. Germline V gives CDR1 SGHDT, CDR2 YYEEEE. Trimming removed 4 bases from V and 0 bases from J; junction bases left unmatched: 12. CDR3 length: 17 residues. The CDR3 sequence: CASSRPLQRGTSYEQYF. The DNA of the CDR3 is TGTGCCAGCAGCCGGCCGCTCCAGCGGGGGACCTCCTACGAGCAGTACTTC.

J is TRBJ1-6 and V is TRBV10-3; the match to TRBD1 covers 7 bases. The V segment lost 4 bases and the J segment 6 bases; nucleotides outside the gene matches: 6. This CDR3 comprises 15 residues. The V gene's germline CDR1 is ENHRY and CDR2 SYGVKD. The CDR3 region has the DNA TGTGCCATCAGTGGTAATACAGGGGTTAATTCACCCCTCCACTTT. Amino acid sequence: CAISGNTGVNSPLHF.

This clone was observed a single time. The chain employs TRBV12-5 and TRBJ2-5; 8 nucleotides line up with TRBD1. Germline V lookup: CDR1 LGHNT, CDR2 FRNRAP. The junction had 3 bases not matched to a gene; V was cut back by 1 base and J by 5 bases. This CDR3 has 14 amino acids. The CDR3 coding sequence is TGTGCTAGTGGTTTGGGAGGACAGGGTGAGACCCAGTACTTC. Its protein is CASGLGGQGETQYF.

The table lists this clone with a count of one. V and J are TRBV10-2 and TRBJ2-7; 11 bases match TRBD2. CDR1 WSHSY and CDR2 SAAADI come from the germline V gene. The CDR3 spans 14 residues. Unmatched junction bases numbered 4, after V lost 6 bases and J lost 3 bases. The CDR3: CASSPGTSGYEQYF. The DNA of the CDR3 is TGCGCCAGCAGCCCTGGGACTAGCGGCTACGAGCAGTACTTC.

The DNA of the CDR3 is TGTGCCAGCGGAGAAGGGGACTATGGCTACACCTTC. Translation gives CASGEGDYGYTF. The J gene is TRBJ1-2, the V gene TRBV28, with D maybe TRBD1 (5 bases). The CDR3 spans 12 residues. Germline V gives CDR1 MDHEN, CDR2 SYDVKM. The germline V and J ends were trimmed by 8 bases and 3 bases, with 10 bases remaining between them.

The chain carries TRBV15 and TRBJ2-2, with TRBD1 matching 7 bases. This CDR3 has 16 residues. The trim removed 1 base at V and 0 bases at J, leaving 2 bases unmatched. The germline gives CDR1 LNHNV, CDR2 YYDKDF (reference sequence). The CDR3 loop reads CATSRATGANTGELFF. The CDR3 bases are TGTGCCACCAGCAGAGCAACAGGGGCGAACACCGGGGAGCTGTTTTTT.

This chain connects TRBV19 to TRBJ2-3, with unresolved D. Trimming took 3 bases from V and 0 from J, leaving 10 bases between them. This CDR3 spans 15 amino acids. Germline V gene data show CDR1 as LNHDA and CDR2 as SQIVND (reference sequence). The CDR3 DNA reads as TGTGCCAGTAGTATTAAGAAGGGAAGCACAGATACGCAGTATTTT. Translated: CASSIKKGSTDTQYF.